This is a list of T cell receptor beta chains from one sample in a study of T cells in narcolepsy. The method was immunoSEQ multiplex PCR; TCRdb's version includes in-frame clones alone and lacks a portion of them. Of 26,000 or so clones listed, about 89% were seen once; the top ten hold 1.1%. The specimen was CD45RA- memory CD4+ T cells from PBMCs. The receptors come from a human donor with narcolepsy. Each CDR3 is given with its conserved first and last residue. A D gene is named only where the DNA matches it firmly. Clone sizes are given selectively: once, few, many, or a class where the clone is expanded.

clone_size j_call d_call v_call cdr3_nt cdr3_aa
. TRBJ2-2 TRBD2 TRBV18 TGTGCCAGCTCACCTCGGACTAGCGGGAACACCGGGGAGCTGTTTTTT CASSPRTSGNTGELFF
. TRBJ1-6 . TRBV5-1 TGCGCCAGCAGCTTGGCGGAAAATTCACCCCTCCACTTT CASSLAENSPLHF
. TRBJ2-1 TRBD1 TRBV2 TGTGCCAGCACCGGACAGGTCAATGAGCAGTTCTTC CASTGQVNEQFF
. TRBJ1-2 . TRBV20-1 TGCAGTGCTAGACCGGGCTACACCTTC CSARPGYTF
. TRBJ1-1 . TRBV6-1 TGTGCCAGCAGTGGAACAGTGAACACTGAAGCTTTCTTT CASSGTVNTEAFF
. TRBJ2-2 TRBD1 TRBV5-4 TGTGCCAGCAGACCCTCCGGGACAGGGGATTCCGGGGAGCTGTTTTTT CASRPSGTGDSGELFF
. TRBJ2-5 TRBD2 TRBV5-1 TGCGCCAGCAGCCGAGGTGGACTAGCGGGGTTGGGAAAAGAGACCCAGTACTTC CASSRGGLAGLGKETQYF
once TRBJ1-5 . TRBV28 TGTGCCAGCATAATCGGTATTGGAGACAATCAGCCCCAGCATTTT CASIIGIGDNQPQHF
. TRBJ2-1 TRBD1 TRBV5-1 TGCGCCAGCAGCCCCAGGACAGGGCCCCCGGGTGAGCAGTTCTTC CASSPRTGPPGEQFF
. TRBJ1-1 . TRBV2 TGTGCCAGCAGTGGAGCCAGGGGCCCAGGGATGAACACTGAAGCTTTCTTT CASSGARGPGMNTEAFF
. TRBJ2-2 TRBD1 TRBV6-1 TGTGCCAGCAGCCTAGGACAGGATGGCGGGGAGCTGTTTTTT CASSLGQDGGELFF
. TRBJ2-1 TRBD1 TRBV5-1 TGCGCCAGCAGCACGGCCGGGACAGGGGACAATGAGCAGTTCTTC CASSTAGTGDNEQFF
. TRBJ2-5 . TRBV19 TGTGCCAGTAGTCTGACACAGGGTCAAGAGACCCAGTACTTC CASSLTQGQETQYF
. TRBJ2-1 . TRBV7-9 TGTGCCAGCACGCAAGGCTCCTACAATGAGCAGTTCTTC CASTQGSYNEQFF
. TRBJ2-7 TRBD1 TRBV5-1 TGCGCCAGCAGCTTGGCCGTACAGGACAGGACGACTGGGACCTACGAGCAGTACTTC CASSLAVQDRTTGTYEQYF
. TRBJ1-2 . TRBV2 TGTGCCAGCAGTGAAACTTTAGGGGTCATGGGTGGCTACACCTTC CASSETLGVMGGYTF
. TRBJ1-2 . TRBV12-2 TGTGCAAGTCGCTCCCCCAGCAACTATGGCTACACCTTC CASRSPSNYGYTF
. TRBJ1-1 . TRBV19 TGTGCCAGTAGCGATCCAGGGATGAACACTGAAGCTTTCTTT CASSDPGMNTEAFF
. TRBJ2-2 TRBD2 TRBV7-6 TGTGCCAGCAGCTTAGTAGCGGGAGCGAACACCGGGGAGCTGTTTTTT CASSLVAGANTGELFF
. TRBJ1-2 . TRBV6-5 TGTGCCAGCAGTTACTCTCAGTTGTATGGCTACACCTTC CASSYSQLYGYTF
few TRBJ1-5 . TRBV4-1 TGCGCCAGCAGCCAAGACAGGGGTCGTCAGCCCCAGCATTTT CASSQDRGRQPQHF
. TRBJ2-1 TRBD2 TRBV19 TGTGCCAGTAGTATGGGCGGGGGATACTACAATGAGCAGTTCTTC CASSMGGGYYNEQFF
. TRBJ1-5 . TRBV5-5 TGTGCCAGCAGCTTAGTCACAGGGAATAACAATCAGCCCCAGCATTTT CASSLVTGNNNQPQHF
. TRBJ1-1 . TRBV6-5 TGTGCCAGCAGTTACCGTCAGGGCGGCACTGAAGCTTTCTTT CASSYRQGGTEAFF
. TRBJ2-3 . TRBV6-5 TGTGCCAGCAGTCTTGGGGATACGCAGTATTTT CASSLGDTQYF
. TRBJ1-6 . TRBV6-6 TGTGCCAGCAGTAAGGGACGGCTCCTCCACTTT CASSKGRLLHF
. TRBJ1-5 . TRBV21-1 TGTGCCAGCAGCAAAGCGCGGGCGCAGCCCCAGCATTTT CASSKARAQPQHF
. TRBJ1-1 . TRBV10-3 TGTGCCATCAGTGAGCCACCGAACACTGAAGCTTTCTTT CAISEPPNTEAFF
. TRBJ1-6 . TRBV6-1 TGTGCCAGCAGGGAGACAGCTAATTCACCCCTCCACTTT CASRETANSPLHF
. TRBJ2-4 . TRBV4-1 TGCGCCAGCAGCCAAGGTCCCAAGGCCAAAAACATTCAGTACTTC CASSQGPKAKNIQYF
. TRBJ2-3 . TRBV10-3 TGTGCCATCAGTGAGTCGTCCAGCACAGATACGCAGTATTTT CAISESSSTDTQYF
. TRBJ1-6 . TRBV28 TGTGCCAGCAGTTTATCTGGGGGTGGCTATAATTCACCCCTCCACTTT CASSLSGGGYNSPLHF
once TRBJ2-5 . TRBV28 TGTGCCAGCAGTTTCCAAGGGTACGAGACCCAGTACTTC CASSFQGYETQYF
. TRBJ2-1 . TRBV27 TGTGCCAGCAGTGCCTACAGGGCCGGCTCCTACAATGAGCAGTTCTTC CASSAYRAGSYNEQFF
few TRBJ1-2 . TRBV5-4 TGTGCCAGCAGCCTGAGGAGTCACTATGGCTACACCTTC CASSLRSHYGYTF
. TRBJ1-2 . TRBV5-8 TGTGCCAGCAGCTTACCGGGTGCCTATGGCTACACCTTC CASSLPGAYGYTF
. TRBJ1-5 TRBD1 TRBV6-1 TGTGCCAGCAGTGAAGCGGGACAGAGCAATCAGCCCCAGCATTTT CASSEAGQSNQPQHF
. TRBJ2-6 . TRBV27 TGTGCCAGCAGTACGTACAGGGTTTCGGGGGCCAACGTCCTGACTTTC CASSTYRVSGANVLTF
once TRBJ1-2 . TRBV20-1 TGCAGTGCGGGGGGTGGCTACACCTTC CSAGGGYTF
. TRBJ2-3 . TRBV5-4 TGTGCCAGCAGCCGCACAGATACGCAGTATTTT CASSRTDTQYF
. TRBJ2-2 TRBD1 TRBV5-1 TGCGCCAGCAGCTTCACAGGGGCGGAGTCCGGGGAGCTGTTTTTT CASSFTGAESGELFF
medium-sized TRBJ1-2 TRBD1 TRBV10-3 TGTGCCATCAGTGAGGACAGGGGGCGTGTTGGCTACACCTTC CAISEDRGRVGYTF